These 15 T cell receptor beta chains were all obtained from the same sample, sequenced in a study of persistence of HIV-infected CD4 T cells (dated by TCRdb to the early 2020s). Their recognized antigens are unknown. The immunoSEQ hsTCRB assay version 4 in survey mode was used to sequence TCRbeta repertoires from genomic DNA. TCRdb took this table from immuneACCESS and kept in-frame rearrangements with V and J called. Such tables lack part of the clones; where checked against another copy, unresolved V genes explain under half of the gap, and the rest is unexplained. Present in this sample are some 23,000 clones, about 74% of which were seen just once. The ten largest clones represent around 1.8% of the sample. Interpreted using the paper, the treatment or condition label stands for: suppressive antiretroviral therapy. Cells were stimulated with a pool of overlapping HIV-1 Gag 15-mer peptides at approximately 0.98 ug per peptide per mL. CD4+ T cells that responded were sorted based on upregulation of both CD40 ligand and CD69.

This sample comprised CD4+ T cells sorted from PBMCs after 18-hour stimulation, obtained from a patient who received antiretroviral therapy. Per the publication, the cell subset or site label means: CD40L+CD69+ CD4 T cells responding to HIV-1 Gag peptides. Receptor source: an adult man with HIV who was CMV-seropositive.

This chain links TRBV28 with TRBJ2-7, with a tentative D call TRBD1 (5 bases). Germline V CDR1 and CDR2: MDHEN, SYDVKM. The CDR3 length is 14 residues. The V and J ends lost 2 bases and 3 bases respectively, with 11 bases between them. CDR3 residues: CASSLPDTFYEQYF. The CDR3 nucleotides read TGTGCCAGCAGTTTACCGGACACCTTCTACGAGCAGTACTTC.

This rearrangement joins TRBV5-1 to TRBJ2-5; D possibly matches TRBD1 or TRBD2 (6 bases each). Per the germline V gene, CDR1 is SGHRS and CDR2 is YFSETQ. Trimming took off 4 bases at V and 5 bases at J, with 21 bases between the two ends. The CDR3 length is 16 residues. CDR3 DNA: TGCGCCAGCAGCCCCGGAGAGGGGGGACTCGGGGAGACCCAGTACTTC. This sequence encodes CASSPGEGGLGETQYF.

By its share, this clone is medium-sized. The V call is TRBV5-1, the J call TRBJ2-2; D possibly matches TRBD1 or TRBD2 (6 bases each). CDR1 and CDR2 from the germline V gene are SGHRS and YFSETQ. The CDR3 runs to 19 residues. V was shortened by 4 bases and J by 3 bases, with 25 bases between the two germline ends. CDR3 region: CASSLTLQGGGLYTGELFF. The DNA of the CDR3 is TGCGCCAGCAGCCTAACCCTACAGGGAGGCGGGCTTTACACCGGGGAGCTGTTTTTT.

The CDR3 sequence is CASTFPLAWETQYF. The CDR3 nucleotides are TGTGCCAGCACCTTCCCCCTAGCTTGGGAGACCCAGTACTTC. The rearrangement joins TRBV7-9 to TRBJ2-5; D is possibly TRBD2 (5 bases). The germline V gene encodes CDR1 SEHNR and CDR2 FQNEAQ (reference sequence). The CDR3 contains 14 residues. V was cut by 7 bases and J by 5 bases, with 17 bases left in between.

A single count supports this clone. The V and J genes are TRBV20-1 and TRBJ1-4; no clear D. V gave up 0 bases and J gave up 9 bases, with 5 bases separating them. From germline, CDR1 is DFQATT and CDR2 SNEGSKA (reference sequence). This CDR3 has 11 amino acids. For the CDR3, the DNA is TGCAGTGCTAGAGATAACCAAAAACTGTTTTTT. Residues: CSARDNQKLFF.

This chain links TRBV3-1 (or the pseudogene TRBV3-2) with TRBJ1-5; D remains unclear. CDR3 size: 14 residues. Germline-derived CDR1 and CDR2 are LGHDT and YNNKEL (reference sequence). Trimming removed 5 bases at V and 0 bases at J, with 8 bases between. The CDR3 DNA reads as TGTGCCAGCAGCAGGGTCCATAGCAATCAGCCCCAGCATTTT. Translated, it gives CASSRVHSNQPQHF.

The CDR3: CASSYHDRAGQPQHF. CDR3 nucleotide sequence: TGTGCCAGCAGTTACCATGACAGGGCGGGACAGCCCCAGCATTTT. The genes are TRBV6-5 and TRBJ1-5, with 7 bases fitting TRBD1. Germline trimming cut 2 bases from V and 7 bases from J; bases unmatched to any gene: 8. Per germline, CDR1 MNHEY and CDR2 SVGAGI. The CDR3 length is 15 residues.

This clone was seen only once. The chain links TRBV10-3 to TRBJ2-5, with 8 bases aligning to TRBD1. The CDR3 length is 13 residues. Germline V CDR1 and CDR2: ENHRY, SYGVKD. Unmatched junction bases numbered 3, after V lost 6 bases and J lost 3 bases. CDR3 bases: TGTGCCATCAGCAGGGGGCGCGAAGAGACCCAGTACTTC. Its translation: CAISRGREETQYF.

This clone was recorded a few times. This chain uses TRBV18 with TRBJ2-4; no firm D call. Germline-derived CDR1 and CDR2 are KGHSH and LQKENI. With 0 bases removed from V and 8 bases from J, the gap between germline ends came to 11 bases. CDR3 length: 14 amino acids. The CDR3 DNA is TGTGCCAGCTCACCACCGGGTGCTGGGGACATTCAGTACTTC. Protein product: CASSPPGAGDIQYF.

The CDR3 reads CATSTPSNTGELFF. The DNA of the CDR3 is TGTGCCACCTCGACACCTTCGAACACCGGGGAGCTGTTTTTT. The J gene is TRBJ2-2, the V gene TRBV24-1; D is uncertain. The germline CDR1 and CDR2 sequences are KGHDR and SFDVKD. V lost 9 bases to trimming and J lost 0 bases, with 10 bases between them. The CDR3 loop spans 14 amino acids.

The V and J genes are TRBV2 and TRBJ2-1, with D perhaps being TRBD1 or TRBD2 (5 bases each). V lost 3 bases and J 8 bases, leaving 8 bases between the germline ends. Per the germline V gene, CDR1 is SNHLY and CDR2 is FYNNEI. CDR3 length: 12 amino acids. The CDR3 DNA reads as TGTGCCAGCAGTGACGAGGGGTATGAGCAGTTCTTC. Its protein is CASSDEGYEQFF.

This clone has a single count. The V call is TRBV27, the J call TRBJ2-2, with D perhaps matching TRBD2 (5 bases). V lost 3 bases and J lost 7, with 15 bases in between. This CDR3 region has 15 residues. The germline V gene has CDR1 MNHEY and CDR2 SMNVEV (reference sequence). The CDR3 DNA is TGTGCCAGCAGTTTTGAAGGGTGGGGAGACGGGGAGCTGTTTTTT. Residues: CASSFEGWGDGELFF.

The rearrangement uses TRBV9 and TRBJ1-6; a possible D gene is TRBD1 (6 bases). The CDR3 length is 16 residues. V lost 0 bases and J 6 bases, leaving 13 bases between the germline ends. CDR1 and CDR2 (germline): SGDLS, YYNGEE. CDR3 sequence: CASSVDSGASNSPLHF. CDR3 DNA sequence: TGTGCCAGCAGCGTAGATTCAGGGGCGAGTAATTCACCCCTCCACTTT.

The V call is TRBV24-1, the J call TRBJ2-7; D perhaps matches TRBD1 (6 bases). The V end lost 3 bases, the J end lost 2 bases, and 13 bases lay between the germline ends. CDR3 length equals 15 residues. Germline assignment: CDR1 KGHDR and CDR2 SFDVKD. DNA for the CDR3: TGTGCCACCAGTGATGCCGGGACAAATACCTACGAGCAGTACTTC. Amino acid sequence: CATSDAGTNTYEQYF.

Within the sample, this clone is medium-sized. The rearrangement links TRBV28 to TRBJ2-1; TRBD1 might be the D (6 bases). Germline loops: CDR1 MDHEN, CDR2 SYDVKM. Trimming shortened V by 4 bases and J by 2 bases, and 12 bases separated the two germline ends. The CDR3 loop spans 15 amino acids. Here the CDR3 DNA reads TGTGCCAGCAGTTCATCAGGGGTTGCCTACAATGAGCAGTTCTTC. This gives the protein CASSSSGVAYNEQFF.